The source of this T cell receptor beta chain is a study of a mutant IDH1 vaccine in newly diagnosed glioma. Overall study context: The start of vaccination came 4-6 weeks after radiotherapy alone, or with temozolomide cycles. Sex distribution of treated patients was about 60% male and around 38% female; mean age was around 40 years. The timing of visit V12 was week 35, and that of visit V13 was week 47.

Time point reported: week 47, end of study. Vaccine doses each comprised 300 ug of mutant IDH1 20-mer peptide, with topical imiquimod. Trimming removed 4 bases from V and 3 bases from J, with 12 bases in between. This CDR3 region has 15 residues. Per germline, CDR1 LNHDA and CDR2 SQIVND (reference sequence). Study results and caveats: Detectable vaccine-induced immune responses arose in almost 95% of patients.

In regard to this clone: As yet, its antigen is unknown.

Sequencing used immunoSEQ multiplex PCR; TCRdb keeps in-frame clones, though not all of them. Of approximately 30,000 clones listed, roughly 90% were seen once; the top ten hold 4.5% to 5.5%. The sequencing used PBMCs, collected from a glioma patient whose treatment included an IDH1 peptide vaccine. The receptor was isolated from a woman aged 40 to 50 with glioma. This chain links TRBV19 with TRBJ1-4, with D possibly TRBD1 on 5 matching bases. In DNA form, the CDR3 reads TGTGCCAGTAGTAGAAGACAGCTTGCTAATGAAAAACTGTTTTTT. It codes for CASSRRQLANEKLFF.